This T cell receptor (beta chain) is from a study of T cell repertoires in cytomegalovirus infection. For the study at large: In public TCR beta signatures, there were indications of both CMV infection and matching HLA type.

Trimming removed 8 bases at V and 8 bases at J, with 21 bases between. Germline CDR1 MDHEN, CDR2 SYDVKM. This CDR3 has 14 residues. TCRdb re-called the reads with MiXCR, one entry per CDR3 protein. The data hold 97,000 or so distinct CDR3 sequences, with approximately 15% observed a single time. The sequencing input was PBMCs. The origin of this receptor is a human donor in good health (CMV status not recorded). Some clones in this sample may be carry-over from other donors' samples. The gene calls are TRBV28 and TRBJ1-2; D is possibly TRBD1 (5 bases). CDR3 DNA sequence: TGTGCCAGCGGGGGTGGATCGGGTGTTCACGGCTACACCTTC. As protein: CASGGGSGVHGYTF.